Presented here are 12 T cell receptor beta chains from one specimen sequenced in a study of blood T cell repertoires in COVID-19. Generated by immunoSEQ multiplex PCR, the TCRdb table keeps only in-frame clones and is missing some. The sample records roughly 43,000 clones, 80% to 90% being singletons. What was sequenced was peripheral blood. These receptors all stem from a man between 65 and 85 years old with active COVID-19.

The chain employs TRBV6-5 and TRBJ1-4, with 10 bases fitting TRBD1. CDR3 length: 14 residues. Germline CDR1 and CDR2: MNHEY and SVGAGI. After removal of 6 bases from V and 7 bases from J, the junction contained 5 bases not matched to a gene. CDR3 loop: CASSPDRGREKLFF. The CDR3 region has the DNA TGTGCCAGCAGCCCCGACAGGGGGCGTGAAAAACTGTTTTTT.

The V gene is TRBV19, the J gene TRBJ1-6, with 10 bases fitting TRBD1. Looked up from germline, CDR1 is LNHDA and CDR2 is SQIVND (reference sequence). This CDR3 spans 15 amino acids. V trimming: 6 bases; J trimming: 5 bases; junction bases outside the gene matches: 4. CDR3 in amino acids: CASRKGTGDNSPLHF. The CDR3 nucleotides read TGTGCCAGTAGGAAGGGGACAGGGGATAATTCACCCCTCCACTTT.

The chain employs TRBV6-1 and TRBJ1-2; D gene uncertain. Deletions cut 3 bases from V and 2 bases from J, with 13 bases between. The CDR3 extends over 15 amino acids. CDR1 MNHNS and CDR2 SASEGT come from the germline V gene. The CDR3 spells CASSEESTGNYGYTF. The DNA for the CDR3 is TGTGCCAGCAGTGAGGAGAGTACGGGAAACTATGGCTACACCTTC.

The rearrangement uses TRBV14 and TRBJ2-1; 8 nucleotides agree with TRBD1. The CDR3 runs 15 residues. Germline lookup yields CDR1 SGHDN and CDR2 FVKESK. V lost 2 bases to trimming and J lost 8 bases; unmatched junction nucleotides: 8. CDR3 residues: CASSQRDRSRDEQFF. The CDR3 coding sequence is TGTGCCAGCAGCCAAAGGGACAGGAGCCGCGATGAGCAGTTCTTC.

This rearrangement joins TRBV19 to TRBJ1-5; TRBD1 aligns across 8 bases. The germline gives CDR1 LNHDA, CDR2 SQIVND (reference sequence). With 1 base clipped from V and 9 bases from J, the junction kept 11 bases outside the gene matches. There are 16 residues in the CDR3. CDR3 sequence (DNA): TGTGCCAGTAGTATAGTCGGGGGGACAGGTCAAGGGCCCCAGCATTTT. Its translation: CASSIVGGTGQGPQHF.

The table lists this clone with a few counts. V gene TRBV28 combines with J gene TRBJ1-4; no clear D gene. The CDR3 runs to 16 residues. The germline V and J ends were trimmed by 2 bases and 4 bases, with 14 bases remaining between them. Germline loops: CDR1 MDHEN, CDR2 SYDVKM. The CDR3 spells CASSLRVGEFNEKLFF. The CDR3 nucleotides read TGTGCCAGCAGTTTAAGGGTTGGGGAGTTTAATGAAAAACTGTTTTTT.

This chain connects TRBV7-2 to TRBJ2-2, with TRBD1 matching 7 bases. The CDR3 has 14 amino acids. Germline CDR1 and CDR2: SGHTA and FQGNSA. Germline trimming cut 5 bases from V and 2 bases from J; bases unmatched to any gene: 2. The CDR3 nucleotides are TGTGCCAGCAGCAGGGGGCTAAACACCGGGGAGCTGTTTTTT. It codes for CASSRGLNTGELFF.

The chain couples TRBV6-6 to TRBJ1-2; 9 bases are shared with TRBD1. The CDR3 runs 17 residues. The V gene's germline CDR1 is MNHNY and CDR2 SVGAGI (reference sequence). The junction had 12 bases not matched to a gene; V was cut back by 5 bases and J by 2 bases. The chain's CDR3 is CASSRETKTGGNYGYTF. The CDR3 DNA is TGTGCCAGCAGTCGGGAAACTAAGACAGGGGGGAACTATGGCTACACCTTC.

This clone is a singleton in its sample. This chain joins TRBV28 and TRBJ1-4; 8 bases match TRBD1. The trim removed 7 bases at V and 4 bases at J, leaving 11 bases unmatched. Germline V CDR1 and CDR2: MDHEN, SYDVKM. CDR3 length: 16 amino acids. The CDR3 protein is CASTGSRGLNNEKLFF. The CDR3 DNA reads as TGTGCCAGCACCGGGAGCAGGGGGCTCAATAATGAAAAACTGTTTTTT.

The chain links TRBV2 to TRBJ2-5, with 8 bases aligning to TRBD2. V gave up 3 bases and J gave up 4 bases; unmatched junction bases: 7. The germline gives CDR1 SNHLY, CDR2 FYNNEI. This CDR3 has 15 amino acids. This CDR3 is CASSDVRGALETQYF. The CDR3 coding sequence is TGTGCCAGCAGTGACGTGCGGGGGGCTTTAGAGACCCAGTACTTC.

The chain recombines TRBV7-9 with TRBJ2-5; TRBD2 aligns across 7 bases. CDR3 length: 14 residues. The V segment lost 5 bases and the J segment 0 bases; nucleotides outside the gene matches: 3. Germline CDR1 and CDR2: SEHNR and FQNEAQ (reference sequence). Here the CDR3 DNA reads TGTGCCAGCAGCCCGACTAGCCACCAAGAGACCCAGTACTTC. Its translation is CASSPTSHQETQYF. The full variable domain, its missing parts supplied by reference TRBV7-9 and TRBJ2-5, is DTGVSQNPRHKITKRGQNVTFRCDPISEHNRLYWYRQTLGQGPEFLTYFQNEAQLEKSRLLSDRFSAERPKGSFSTLEIQRTEQGDSAMYLCASSPTSHQETQYFGPGTRLLVL.

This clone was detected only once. CDR3: CASSFSATNEKLFF. The CDR3 DNA is TGTGCCAGCAGCTTCAGTGCAACTAATGAAAAACTGTTTTTT. The chain uses TRBV11-2 and TRBJ1-4; no clear D. The CDR3 consists of 14 residues. V lost 3 bases and J 0 bases, leaving 5 bases between the germline ends. Germline V gene lookup returns CDR1 SGHAT and CDR2 FQNNGV.